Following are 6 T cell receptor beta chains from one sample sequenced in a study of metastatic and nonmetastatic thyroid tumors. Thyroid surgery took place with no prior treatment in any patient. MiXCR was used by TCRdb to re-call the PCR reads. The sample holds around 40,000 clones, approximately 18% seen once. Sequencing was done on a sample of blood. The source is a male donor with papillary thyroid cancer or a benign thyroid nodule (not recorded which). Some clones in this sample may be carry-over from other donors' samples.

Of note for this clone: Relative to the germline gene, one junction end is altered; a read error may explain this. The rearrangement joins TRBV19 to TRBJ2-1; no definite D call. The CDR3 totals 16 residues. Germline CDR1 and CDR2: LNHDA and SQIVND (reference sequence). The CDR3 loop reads CASTLQLQFFVYEHFF. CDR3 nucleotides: TGTGCCAGTACCCTTCAACTCCAATTTTTTGTTTATGAGCATTTCTTC.

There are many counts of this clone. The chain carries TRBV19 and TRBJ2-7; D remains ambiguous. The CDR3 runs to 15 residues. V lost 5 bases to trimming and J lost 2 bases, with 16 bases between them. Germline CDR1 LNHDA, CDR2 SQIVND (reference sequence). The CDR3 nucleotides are TGTGCCAGTAGTCCGGGCTTAAGGACGACCTACGAGCAGTACTTC. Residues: CASSPGLRTTYEQYF.

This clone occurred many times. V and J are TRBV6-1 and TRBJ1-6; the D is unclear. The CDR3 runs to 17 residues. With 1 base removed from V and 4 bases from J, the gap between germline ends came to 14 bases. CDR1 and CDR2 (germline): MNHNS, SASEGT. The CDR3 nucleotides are TGTGCCAGCAGTGAAGGGGTAGTCCAAGATTATAATTCACCCCTCCACTTT. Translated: CASSEGVVQDYNSPLHF.

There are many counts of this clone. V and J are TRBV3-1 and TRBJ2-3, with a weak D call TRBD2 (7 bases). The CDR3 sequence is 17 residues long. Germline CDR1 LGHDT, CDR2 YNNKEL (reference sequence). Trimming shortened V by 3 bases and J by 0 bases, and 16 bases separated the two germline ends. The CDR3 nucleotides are TGTGCCAGCAGCCAGGGGGGGGGCGTCTCTAGCACAGATACGCAGTATTTT. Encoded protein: CASSQGGGVSSTDTQYF.

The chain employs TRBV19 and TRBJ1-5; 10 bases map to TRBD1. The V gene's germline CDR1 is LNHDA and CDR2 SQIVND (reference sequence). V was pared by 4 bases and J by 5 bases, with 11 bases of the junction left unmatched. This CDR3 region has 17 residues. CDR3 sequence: CASSTLAGTGAHQPQHF. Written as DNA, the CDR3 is TGTGCCAGTAGTACTCTAGCCGGGACAGGGGCCCATCAGCCCCAGCATTTT.

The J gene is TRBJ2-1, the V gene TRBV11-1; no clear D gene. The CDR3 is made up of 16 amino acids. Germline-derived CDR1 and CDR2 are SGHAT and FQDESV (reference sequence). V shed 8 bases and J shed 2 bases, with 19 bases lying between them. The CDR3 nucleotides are TGTGCCAGCCCCCCCTGGAGCGTACCTACCTACAATGAGCAGTTCTTC. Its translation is CASPPWSVPTYNEQFF.